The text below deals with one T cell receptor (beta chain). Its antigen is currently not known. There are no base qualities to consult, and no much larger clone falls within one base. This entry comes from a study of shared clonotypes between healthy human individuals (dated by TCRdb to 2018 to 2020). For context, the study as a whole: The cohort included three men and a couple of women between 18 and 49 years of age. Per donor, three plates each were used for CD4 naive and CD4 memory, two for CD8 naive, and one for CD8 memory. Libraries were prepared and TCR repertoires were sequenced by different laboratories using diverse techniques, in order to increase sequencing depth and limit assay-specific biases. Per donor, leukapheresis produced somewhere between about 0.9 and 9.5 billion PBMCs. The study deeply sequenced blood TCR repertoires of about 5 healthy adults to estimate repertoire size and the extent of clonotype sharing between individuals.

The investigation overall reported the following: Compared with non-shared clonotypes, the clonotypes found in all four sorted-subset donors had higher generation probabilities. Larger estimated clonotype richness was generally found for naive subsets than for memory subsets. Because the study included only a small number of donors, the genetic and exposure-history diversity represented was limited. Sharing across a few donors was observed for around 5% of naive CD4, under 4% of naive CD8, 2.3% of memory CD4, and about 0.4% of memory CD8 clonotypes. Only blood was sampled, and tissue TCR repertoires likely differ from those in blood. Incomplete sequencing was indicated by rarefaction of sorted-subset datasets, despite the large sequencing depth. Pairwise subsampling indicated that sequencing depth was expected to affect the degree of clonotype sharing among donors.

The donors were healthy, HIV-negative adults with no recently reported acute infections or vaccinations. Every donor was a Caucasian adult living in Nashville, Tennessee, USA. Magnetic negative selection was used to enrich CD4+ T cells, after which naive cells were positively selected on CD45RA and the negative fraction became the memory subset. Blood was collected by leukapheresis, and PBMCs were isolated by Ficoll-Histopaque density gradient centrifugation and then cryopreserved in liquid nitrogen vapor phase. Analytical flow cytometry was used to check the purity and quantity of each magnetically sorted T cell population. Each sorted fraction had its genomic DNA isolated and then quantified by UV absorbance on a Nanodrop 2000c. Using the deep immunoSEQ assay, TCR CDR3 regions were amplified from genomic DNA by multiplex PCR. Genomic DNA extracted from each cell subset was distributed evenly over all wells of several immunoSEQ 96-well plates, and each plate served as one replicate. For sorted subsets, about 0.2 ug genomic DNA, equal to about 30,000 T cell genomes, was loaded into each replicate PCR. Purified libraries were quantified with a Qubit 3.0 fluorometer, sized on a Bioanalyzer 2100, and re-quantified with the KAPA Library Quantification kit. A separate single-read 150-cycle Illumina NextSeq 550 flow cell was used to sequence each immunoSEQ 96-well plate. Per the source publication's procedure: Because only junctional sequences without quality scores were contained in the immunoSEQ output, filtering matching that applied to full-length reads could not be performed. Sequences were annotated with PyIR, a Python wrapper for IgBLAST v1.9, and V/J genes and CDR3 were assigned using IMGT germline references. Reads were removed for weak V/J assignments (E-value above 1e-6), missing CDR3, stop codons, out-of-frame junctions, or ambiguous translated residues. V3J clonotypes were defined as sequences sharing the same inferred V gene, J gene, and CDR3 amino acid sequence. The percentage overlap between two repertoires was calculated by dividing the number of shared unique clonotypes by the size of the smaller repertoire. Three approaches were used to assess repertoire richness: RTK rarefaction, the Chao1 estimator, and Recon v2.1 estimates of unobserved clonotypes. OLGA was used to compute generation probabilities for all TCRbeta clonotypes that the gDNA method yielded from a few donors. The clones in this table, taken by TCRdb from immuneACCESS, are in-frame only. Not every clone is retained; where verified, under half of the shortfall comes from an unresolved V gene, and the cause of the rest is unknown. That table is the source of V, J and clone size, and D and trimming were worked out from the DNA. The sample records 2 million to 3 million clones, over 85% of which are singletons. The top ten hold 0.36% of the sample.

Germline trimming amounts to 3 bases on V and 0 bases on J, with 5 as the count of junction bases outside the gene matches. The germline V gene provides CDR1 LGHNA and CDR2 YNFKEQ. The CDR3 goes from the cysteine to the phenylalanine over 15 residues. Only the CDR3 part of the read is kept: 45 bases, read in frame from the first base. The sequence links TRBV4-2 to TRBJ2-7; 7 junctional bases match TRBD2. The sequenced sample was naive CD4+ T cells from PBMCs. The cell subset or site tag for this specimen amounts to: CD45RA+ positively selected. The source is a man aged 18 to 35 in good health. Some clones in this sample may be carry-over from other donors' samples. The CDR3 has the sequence CASSQGTKSSYEQYF. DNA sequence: TGTGCCAGCAGCCAGGGGACTAAAAGCTCCTACGAGCAGTACTTC.